One sample yielded the 18 T cell receptor beta chains listed below, sequenced in a study of shared clonotypes between healthy human individuals. Repertoires were generated with immunoSEQ multiplex PCR, while TCRdb's copy carries only in-frame clones and drops some. The data show about 870,000 clones, roughly 92% seen once. The naive CD8 fraction comprised CD45RO-negative cells positively selected for CCR7 and excluded terminally differentiated effector memory CD45RA+ cells. What was sequenced was naive CD8+ T cells sorted from blood. The receptor set was obtained from a man aged 30 to 39 in good health.

V is TRBV7-9 and J is TRBJ1-4; TRBD1 agrees at 7 bases. J gave up 5 bases and V 5 bases, and 2 bases lay outside the gene matches. The CDR3 has 13 residues. CDR1 and CDR2 (germline): SEHNR, FQNEAQ (reference sequence). The CDR3 nucleotides read TGTGCCAGCAGCGGGACAGTCAATGAAAAACTGTTTTTT. Amino acid sequence: CASSGTVNEKLFF. Supplemented by reference TRBV7-9 and TRBJ1-4, the full variable domain reads DTGVSQNPRHKITKRGQNVTFRCDPISEHNRLYWYRQTLGQGPEFLTYFQNEAQLEKSRLLSDRFSAERPKGSFSTLEIQRTEQGDSAMYLCASSGTVNEKLFFGSGTQLSVL.

The chain combines TRBV11-2 with TRBJ2-7, with D hard to call. The V gene lost 3 bases and the J gene lost 4 bases, with 13 bases spanning the gap. The V gene's germline CDR1 is SGHAT and CDR2 FQNNGV. The CDR3 totals 14 residues. The CDR3 nucleotides read TGTGCCAGCAGCTTCGAAGGAAAACTATACGAGCAGTACTTC. Residues: CASSFEGKLYEQYF.

This chain uses TRBV11-2 with TRBJ2-7, with 7 positions matching TRBD2. V dropped 2 bases and J dropped 5; count of bases not matched to a gene: 15. CDR3 size: 17 residues. CDR1 is SGHAT and CDR2 is FQNNGV in the germline V gene. The chain's CDR3 is CASSLPPRGAGVDEQYF. The CDR3 DNA follows: TGTGCCAGCAGCTTACCCCCCCGGGGTGCGGGAGTAGACGAGCAGTACTTC.

The V and J genes are TRBV5-4 and TRBJ2-4, with D perhaps matching TRBD1 (6 bases). Trimming shortened V by 4 bases and J by 0 bases, and 23 bases separated the two germline ends. The CDR3 is 19 amino acids. Germline V gene sequence: CDR1 SGHNT, CDR2 YYREEE (reference sequence). In DNA, the CDR3 is TGTGCCAGCAGCCATCGCCTTTTGGACAGCACCTTAGCCAAAAACATTCAGTACTTC. Its protein product is CASSHRLLDSTLAKNIQYF.

The V and J genes are TRBV5-4 and TRBJ1-5; the D is unclear. CDR1 and CDR2 (germline): SGHNT, YYREEE (reference sequence). Trimming removed 0 bases from V and 4 bases from J, with 8 bases in between. The CDR3 length is 14 residues. Written as DNA, the CDR3 is TGTGCCAGCAGCTTGGCAGGAGTTAATCAGCCCCAGCATTTT. It codes for CASSLAGVNQPQHF.

The J gene is TRBJ2-1, the V gene TRBV10-2; 9 positions match TRBD2. J was trimmed by 2 bases and V by 8 bases; bases with no gene match: 10. The CDR3 runs 16 residues. Germline V gene sequence: CDR1 WSHSY, CDR2 SAAADI. The CDR3 here is CASLALGGRAYNEQFF. CDR3 nucleotide sequence: TGCGCCAGCCTTGCACTAGGCGGGAGGGCCTACAATGAGCAGTTCTTC.

V usage is TRBV7-9 and J usage is TRBJ2-3; 9 bases map to TRBD2. From germline, CDR1 is SEHNR and CDR2 FQNEAQ (reference sequence). With 5 bases clipped from V and 2 bases from J, the junction kept 5 bases outside the gene matches. The CDR3 is made up of 15 amino acids. The DNA of the CDR3 is TGTGCCAGCAGCCCTAGCGGGATGAACACAGATACGCAGTATTTT. It specifies CASSPSGMNTDTQYF.

This clone was observed a single time. The chain recombines TRBV7-9 with TRBJ2-5; a weak D match, TRBD2 (5 bases). CDR1 is SEHNR, CDR2 FQNEAQ, per germline (reference sequence). With 4 bases removed from V and 1 base from J, the gap between germline ends came to 13 bases. The CDR3 runs 15 residues. The CDR3 nucleotides are TGTGCCAGCAGCTCAACGCAAAGCGGCCAAGAGACCCAGTACTTC. This sequence encodes CASSSTQSGQETQYF.

The V call is TRBV7-9, the J call TRBJ2-1; D is perhaps TRBD2 (5 bases). From germline, CDR1 is SEHNR and CDR2 FQNEAQ (reference sequence). With 5 bases removed from V and 9 bases from J, the gap between germline ends came to 17 bases. CDR3 length equals 14 residues. CDR3 region: CASSPSGQSGEQFF. CDR3 nucleotide sequence: TGTGCCAGCAGCCCCAGCGGTCAGAGCGGTGAGCAGTTCTTC.

V usage is TRBV5-5 and J usage is TRBJ2-3; 9 nucleotides match TRBD2. With 3 bases clipped from V and 0 bases from J, the junction kept 14 bases outside the gene matches. Germline lookup yields CDR1 SGHKS and CDR2 YYEKEE (reference sequence). The CDR3 runs to 19 residues. Here the CDR3 reads CASSSDKSILAGSTDTQYF. As DNA, the CDR3 is TGTGCCAGCAGCTCGGACAAATCCATACTAGCGGGCAGCACAGATACGCAGTATTTT.

V gene TRBV29-1 combines with J gene TRBJ2-7; either TRBD1 or TRBD2 may supply D (5 bases each). V lost 4 bases and J 1 base, leaving 17 bases between the germline ends. In germline, CDR1 is SQVTM, CDR2 ANQGSEA. CDR3 length: 15 residues. The CDR3 loop is CSVVHSLRESYEQYF. CDR3 sequence (DNA): TGCAGCGTTGTTCACTCACTCAGGGAGTCCTACGAGCAGTACTTC.

The chain joins TRBV27 to TRBJ1-1; D gene unclear. Germline V gene data show CDR1 as MNHEY and CDR2 as SMNVEV (reference sequence). The CDR3 spans 15 residues. The V gene lost 2 bases and the J gene lost 0 bases, with 10 bases spanning the gap. CDR3: CASSLMSHLNTEAFF. CDR3 nucleotide sequence: TGTGCCAGCAGTTTAATGAGCCACCTGAACACTGAAGCTTTCTTT.

This clone was seen a single time. The V gene is TRBV28, the J gene TRBJ2-1; the match to TRBD2 covers 7 bases. The junction had 6 bases not matched to a gene; V was cut back by 2 bases and J by 5 bases. The CDR3 sequence is 15 residues long. Looked up from germline, CDR1 is MDHEN and CDR2 is SYDVKM. The CDR3 sequence: CASSLGLGVDNEQFF. The CDR3 DNA reads as TGTGCCAGCAGTTTAGGACTAGGAGTAGACAATGAGCAGTTCTTC.

V usage is TRBV30 and J usage is TRBJ2-5; D may match TRBD1 or TRBD2 (5 bases each). The DNA end favors TRBJ2-7, so the J call may be wrong. Germline V gene lookup returns CDR1 GTSNPN and CDR2 SVGIG (reference sequence). The CDR3 sequence is 12 residues long. The CDR3 here is CAWTGTTYEQYF. For the CDR3, the DNA is TGTGCCTGGACAGGGACCACCTACGAGCAGTACTTC.

The CDR3 spells CASSPTEVSTDTQYF. The CDR3, as DNA: TGTGCCAGCAGCCCAACTGAAGTTAGCACAGATACGCAGTATTTT. This chain uses TRBV7-9 with TRBJ2-3, with D unresolved. The germline V gene encodes CDR1 SEHNR and CDR2 FQNEAQ (reference sequence). V lost 5 bases to trimming and J lost 0 bases, with 12 bases between them. This CDR3 spans 15 amino acids.

The chain employs TRBV4-1 and TRBJ1-5; D is possibly TRBD1 (5 bases). Germline-derived CDR1 and CDR2 are MGHRA and YSYEKL. Trimming removed 3 bases at V and 0 bases at J, with 12 bases between. This CDR3 contains 16 residues. CDR3 sequence reads: CASSHGGHNSNQPQHF. DNA of the CDR3: TGCGCCAGCAGCCATGGTGGACATAATAGCAATCAGCCCCAGCATTTT.

The CDR3 DNA reads as TGTGCCAGCAGCAACGAACTAGCGGACAATGAGCAGTTCTTC. Encoded protein: CASSNELADNEQFF. The rearrangement joins TRBV11-2 to TRBJ2-1, with TRBD2 matching 8 bases. V was pared by 5 bases and J by 5 bases, with 5 bases of the junction left unmatched. The CDR3 spans 14 residues. Germline V lookup: CDR1 SGHAT, CDR2 FQNNGV.

A few counts support this clone. This chain links TRBV30 with TRBJ1-1; a possible D gene is TRBD1 (5 bases). This CDR3 has 12 amino acids. V was pared by 5 bases and J by 5 bases, with 12 bases between. Germline V gene lookup returns CDR1 GTSNPN and CDR2 SVGIG (reference sequence). CDR3 nucleotides: TGTGCCTGGGAAGGCTGGGGGACTGAAGCTTTCTTT. Translation gives CAWEGWGTEAFF.